These 6 T cell receptor beta chains were all obtained from the same sample, sequenced in a study of blood T cell repertoires in COVID-19. The protocol was immunoSEQ multiplex PCR, while the TCRdb copy is restricted to in-frame clones and leaves out a portion. The repertoire includes 310,000 or so clones, around nine tenths of them detected once, and 1% sits in the top ten. The source material was peripheral blood. These TCRs come from a man over 45 with active or convalescent COVID-19.

The gene calls are TRBV7-3 and TRBJ2-2, with 11 bases matching TRBD1. V shed 2 bases, J shed 7 bases, and the junction held 3 bases outside the gene matches. Per germline, CDR1 SGHTA and CDR2 FQGTGA. This CDR3 has 15 residues. The CDR3 region is CASSLGTGGSGELFF. Written as DNA, the CDR3 is TGTGCCAGCAGCTTAGGGACAGGGGGTAGCGGGGAGCTGTTTTTT.

This chain links TRBV29-1 with TRBJ2-7, with D possibly TRBD1 on 6 matching bases. V lost 6 bases to trimming and J lost 7 bases, with 19 bases between them. There are 13 residues in the CDR3. Looked up from germline, CDR1 is SQVTM and CDR2 is ANQGSEA. The CDR3 DNA is TGCAGCGTGGGTGGGACAACCTTAGGTGAGCAGTACTTC. The encoded protein is CSVGGTTLGEQYF.

The rearrangement joins TRBV7-6 to TRBJ2-3; TRBD2 is a possible D gene (6 bases). V lost 1 base, J lost 1 base, and 15 bases lay in between. From germline, CDR1 is SGHVS and CDR2 FNYEAQ. The CDR3 totals 17 residues. The CDR3 region has the DNA TGTGCCAGCAGCTTAGTCTCTACCGGGGGAGGCACAGATACGCAGTATTTT. It specifies CASSLVSTGGGTDTQYF.

The J gene is TRBJ1-4, the V gene TRBV7-2; D ambiguous. The length of the CDR3 is 16 residues. V was cut by 5 bases and J by 5 bases, with 18 bases left in between. Per the germline V gene, CDR1 is SGHTA and CDR2 is FQGNSA. CDR3 DNA: TGTGCCAGCAGCCCCCATCCCCAGGTAGAAAATGAAAAACTGTTTTTT. This gives the protein CASSPHPQVENEKLFF.

The V and J genes are TRBV6-2 or TRBV6-3 and TRBJ1-1; maybe TRBD1 (5 bases). Germline lookup yields CDR1 MNHEY and CDR2 SVGEGT. V was pared by 2 bases and J by 4 bases, with 20 bases between. This CDR3 has 17 residues. The CDR3 reads CASSYARAGSRSTEAFF. The CDR3 bases are TGTGCCAGCAGTTACGCACGGGCAGGGTCCCGGAGCACTGAAGCTTTCTTT.

The rearrangement links TRBV30 to TRBJ2-7, with 7 bases lining up with TRBD1. CDR1 and CDR2 (germline): GTSNPN, SVGIG (reference sequence). After removal of 1 base from V and 5 bases from J, the junction contained 8 bases not matched to a gene. The CDR3 contains 14 residues. For the CDR3, the DNA is TGTGCCTGGAGTGACGACAGGGTACGCGACGAGCAGTACTTC. The encoded protein is CAWSDDRVRDEQYF.